The 20 T cell receptor beta chains presented below share a single source sample, sequenced in a study of CD8 T cells in ankylosing spondylitis (dated by TCRdb to 2016 to 2017). Libraries were made using 5' RACE. Sequencing was carried out with an Illumina HiSeq 2500. TCRdb took the public reads, trimmed them with fastp at Q25, ran MiXCR for clone calling and kept in-frame beta chains. When rows share a CDR3 protein, they turn into one entry using the most common DNA and genes. This sample gives around 210,000 distinct CDR3 sequences in total; roughly 8.2% of them show up just once. More than 4.5% of the sample is taken by the ten largest. Sequencing input: blood, either unsorted or a sorted T cell fraction (not recorded which). The receptors shown here come from a female donor with ankylosing spondylitis or in good health (not recorded which).

Many counts were recorded for this clonotype. This chain links TRBV12-3 or TRBV12-4 with TRBJ1-5; TRBD1 agrees at 8 bases. There are 16 residues in the CDR3. Trimming took 4 bases from V and 4 from J; bases not matched to a gene: 9. The CDR3: CASSWGQARLNQPQHF. The CDR3 DNA reads TGTGCCAGCAGTTGGGGACAGGCCCGATTGAATCAGCCCCAGCATTTT.

This clonotype was recorded many times. The rearrangement joins TRBV24-1 to TRBJ2-5; the D gene is possibly TRBD2 (6 bases). The CDR3 runs to 14 residues. CDR1 is KGHDR, CDR2 SFDVKD, per germline. V dropped 0 bases and J dropped 4 bases, with 8 bases sitting between them. Here the CDR3 DNA reads TGTGCCACCAGTGATTTGCGAGCGGGAGAGACCCAGTACTTC. It is translated as CATSDLRAGETQYF.

This clonotype has ten or more counts. The gene calls are TRBV4-2 and TRBJ1-5, with unresolved D. The length of the CDR3 is 16 residues. V shed 0 bases and J shed 0 bases, with 9 bases lying between them. Germline values: CDR1 LGHNA, CDR2 YNFKEQ. The chain's CDR3 is CASSQDSITSNQPQHF. CDR3 coding DNA: TGTGCCAGCAGCCAAGATTCGATAACTAGCAATCAGCCCCAGCATTTT.

This clonotype was seen ten or more times. The rearrangement uses TRBV15 and TRBJ2-3, with a weak D call TRBD2 (5 bases). The CDR3 totals 16 residues. V was cut by 0 bases and J by 2 bases, with 12 bases left in between. CDR1 LNHNV and CDR2 YYDKDF come from the germline V gene (reference sequence). The CDR3 is CATSRDSSGYTDTQYF. The CDR3 DNA reads TGTGCCACCAGCAGAGATTCGAGCGGTTACACAGATACGCAGTATTTT.

The sample holds a few counts of this clonotype. This sequence joins TRBV7-9 and TRBJ2-7; TRBD1 matches at 7 bases. Trimming at V came to 4 bases and at J to 2 bases, leaving 8 bases not matched to a gene. Germline lookup yields CDR1 SEHNR and CDR2 FQNEAQ (reference sequence). The CDR3 extends over 15 amino acids. CDR3 in amino acids: CASSSRTGSAYEQYF. The CDR3 region has the DNA TGTGCCAGCAGCTCAAGGACAGGAAGCGCCTACGAGCAGTACTTC.

This clonotype has at least ten counts. The V and J genes are TRBV6-1 and TRBJ2-5; 10 bases are a match to TRBD1. V lost 4 bases and J lost 2; bases outside the gene matches: 4. The germline CDR1 and CDR2 sequences are MNHNS and SASEGT. The CDR3 sequence is 15 residues long. The CDR3 DNA is TGTGCCAGCAGTGTTCTGGGACAGGGGCAAGAGACCCAGTACTTC. It specifies CASSVLGQGQETQYF.

This clonotype was seen repeatedly, ten times or more. The chain is built from TRBV29-1 and TRBJ2-1; D gene unclear. Germline-derived CDR1 and CDR2 are SQVTM and ANQGSEA. The CDR3 has 10 residues. V was trimmed by 3 bases and J by 7 bases, leaving 4 bases between them. The CDR3 nucleotides read TGCAGCGTTGATAGAAATGAGCAGTTCTTC. Amino acid sequence: CSVDRNEQFF.

This clonotype was recorded many times. This chain joins TRBV5-5 and TRBJ2-4; 8 bases match TRBD2. This CDR3 region has 14 residues. Germline assignment: CDR1 SGHKS and CDR2 YYEKEE (reference sequence). The junction had 3 bases not matched to a gene; V was cut back by 1 base and J by 6 bases. As DNA, the CDR3 is TGTGCCAGCAGCTTGACTAGCGGAGTAAACATTCAGTACTTC. It translates to CASSLTSGVNIQYF.

This clonotype was seen ten or more times. V and J are TRBV4-3 and TRBJ2-7, with D unclear. The CDR3 sequence is 13 residues long. V was trimmed by 0 bases and J by 3 bases, leaving 6 bases between them. Germline-derived CDR1 and CDR2 are LGHNA and YSLEER. CDR3 protein: CASSQEPGYEQYF. CDR3 nucleotides: TGCGCCAGCAGCCAAGAACCCGGCTACGAGCAGTACTTC.

This clonotype was counted at least ten times. The V and J genes are TRBV4-3 and TRBJ2-6, with no clear D. V was shortened by 0 bases and J by 0 bases, with 9 bases between the two germline ends. CDR3 length: 17 amino acids. The V gene's germline CDR1 is LGHNA and CDR2 YSLEER. CDR3 sequence (DNA): TGCGCCAGCAGCCAAGACAGGTCTAGCTCTGGGGCCAACGTCCTGACTTTC. Residues: CASSQDRSSSGANVLTF.

For this clonotype: Possible read error: a much larger clone is one base away. CDR3 coding DNA: TGCAGCGTTGCCTCGGACGGGGAGCAGTACTTC. This translates into CSVASDGEQYF. This chain joins TRBV29-1 and TRBJ2-7; D ambiguous. V was clipped by 4 bases and J by 7 bases, with 11 bases between them. Germline V gene sequence: CDR1 SQVTM, CDR2 ANQGSEA. The CDR3 is 11 amino acids.

This clonotype was counted ten times or more. The chain combines TRBV5-1 with TRBJ2-5; maybe TRBD2 (5 bases). The V end lost 0 bases, the J end lost 2 bases, and 14 bases lay between the germline ends. Looked up from germline, CDR1 is SGHRS and CDR2 is YFSETQ. CDR3 length equals 16 residues. The CDR3 here is CASSLGFLPGQETQYF. DNA of the CDR3: TGCGCCAGCAGCTTGGGATTCCTCCCGGGGCAAGAGACCCAGTACTTC.

This clonotype was seen ten or more times. The chain carries TRBV21-1 and TRBJ2-1; TRBD2 is the table's D call and was not checked against the DNA. TRBV21-1 is a pseudogene locus. CDR3 length: 13 amino acids. CDR3 bases: TGTGCCAGCACGGGAGGGTCCTACAATGAGCAGTTCTTC. Translated: CASTGGSYNEQFF.

The V and J genes are TRBV7-2 and TRBJ2-3, with 14 nucleotides matching TRBD2. The CDR3 spans 16 residues. Trimming took 4 bases from V and 4 from J; bases not matched to a gene: 4. Germline-derived CDR1 and CDR2 are SGHTA and FQGNSA. The CDR3 DNA sequence: TGTGCCAGCAGCTCTGGGACTAGCGGGAGATCAGATACGCAGTATTTT. Protein: CASSSGTSGRSDTQYF.

This clonotype was found many times. The chain links TRBV12-3 or TRBV12-4 to TRBJ2-1; tentatively, D is TRBD2 (5 bases). V shed 5 bases and J shed 0 bases, with 11 bases lying between them. This CDR3 has 15 amino acids. In DNA, the CDR3 is TGTGCCAGCAGTCTCCGGACTGGCTCCTACAATGAGCAGTTCTTC. As protein: CASSLRTGSYNEQFF.

This clonotype was picked up many times. V gene TRBV6-2 or TRBV6-3 combines with J gene TRBJ1-1, with a weak D call TRBD1 (6 bases). The V end was cut by 5 bases, the J end by 1 base, with 14 bases between. This CDR3 is 15 amino acids long. Germline values: CDR1 MNHEY, CDR2 SVGEGT. The CDR3 nucleotides are TGTGCCAGCAGTCGTGAAGGACAGCGGAACACTGAAGCTTTCTTT. Protein sequence: CASSREGQRNTEAFF.

The table lists this clonotype with many counts. J is TRBJ2-5 and V is TRBV5-1, with 8 bases fitting TRBD1. V dropped 4 bases and J dropped 5; count of bases not matched to a gene: 4. CDR1 is SGHRS and CDR2 is YFSETQ in the germline V gene. CDR3 length: 13 amino acids. The CDR3 spells CASSTGGRETQYF. The CDR3 DNA is TGCGCCAGCAGCACAGGGGGAAGGGAGACCCAGTACTTC.

This clonotype was observed many times. V is TRBV19 and J is TRBJ2-7; no definite D call. The CDR3 consists of 14 residues. V lost 0 bases and J lost 6, with 12 bases in between. The germline V gene has CDR1 LNHDA and CDR2 SQIVND (reference sequence). CDR3: CASSIEGAFGEQYF. The CDR3 DNA reads TGTGCCAGTAGTATAGAAGGTGCCTTCGGCGAGCAGTACTTC.

The chain carries TRBV30 and TRBJ2-2; no definite D call. CDR1 is GTSNPN, CDR2 SVGIG, per germline (reference sequence). The CDR3 is made up of 12 amino acids. Trimming left V 4 bases short and J 4 bases short, with 7 bases between. The CDR3 sequence: CAWNLGTGELFF. CDR3 nucleotides: TGTGCCTGGAATCTGGGCACCGGGGAGCTGTTTTTT. The full variable domain, in which reference TRBV30 and TRBJ2-2 provide the parts outside the CDR3, is SQTIHQWPATLVQPVGSPLSLECTVEGTSNPNLYWYRQAAGRGLQLLFYSVGIGQISSEVPQNLSASRPQDRQFILSSKKLLLSDSGFYLCAWNLGTGELFFGEGSRLTVL.

The table lists this clonotype with many counts. V gene TRBV20-1 combines with J gene TRBJ2-7; 13 bases align to TRBD2. Germline values: CDR1 DFQATT, CDR2 SNEGSKA (reference sequence). This CDR3 comprises 19 residues. Unmatched junction bases numbered 14, after V lost 1 base and J lost 2 bases. CDR3 sequence: CSARGGAGLAGVTTYEQYF. The CDR3 DNA sequence: TGCAGTGCTAGAGGTGGAGCCGGACTAGCGGGAGTCACCACCTACGAGCAGTACTTC.